This T cell receptor (beta chain) was retrieved from a study of cytomegalovirus exposure and HLA in healthy donors. The germline CDR1 and CDR2 sequences are SGHAT and FQNNGV. This CDR3 spans 14 amino acids. Between the trimmed V and J ends, which lost 3 bases and 0 bases, there was a span of 8 bases. Study-wide findings and caveats: A few V segments could not be told apart, such as TRBV6-2 and TRBV6-3, and were left out. The CMV antigen specificity of three CMV-associated chains was confirmed through in vitro analysis. According to the study, around 150 TCR beta chains were cytomegalovirus-associated. Across all donors, roughly uniform sequencing depth was an assumption of the presence/absence analyses.

As for this clone: The antigen is unknown.

60 Vbeta and 13 Jbeta primers were used in PCR. Measured with immunoSEQ multiplex PCR; TCRdb has only the in-frame clones, and not every one. The repertoire holds about 120,000 clones, 81% seen once, with around 1.9% in the top ten. Sequenced material: PBMCs. The clonotype comes from a man in his forties or fifties in good health and CMV-seronegative. The rearrangement uses TRBV11-2 and TRBJ1-2, with D uncertain. The CDR3 loop reads CASSLGPSNYGYTF. The CDR3 DNA reads as TGTGCCAGCAGCTTGGGCCCTTCTAACTATGGCTACACCTTC.